This T cell receptor (beta chain) was identified during a study of cytomegalovirus exposure and HLA in healthy donors. PCR primers comprised 60 Vbeta and 13 Jbeta primers. Profiling relied on immunoSEQ multiplex PCR, and the TCRdb table lists in-frame clones only, not all of them. The sample yields more than 200,000 clones, over 65% seen once. Regarding donors, all were healthy bone marrow donors. V gave up 0 bases and J gave up 0 bases, with 10 bases separating them. Per germline, CDR1 SGHRS and CDR2 YFSETQ. This CDR3 comprises 15 residues. The specimen sequenced was PBMCs. The chain couples TRBV5-1 to TRBJ2-7, with D possibly matching TRBD1 (5 bases). This receptor was obtained from a human donor in good health. The CDR3 protein is CASSLVYRNSYEQYF. Here the CDR3 DNA reads TGCGCCAGCAGCTTGGTATACAGGAACTCCTACGAGCAGTACTTC.